The source of this T cell receptor beta chain is a study of Ad26.COV2.S vaccination and SARS-CoV-2 variants. V lost 5 bases, J lost 1 base, and 5 bases lay in between. The CDR3 has 12 amino acids. The germline gives CDR1 MGHRA, CDR2 YSYEKL. Treatment given: over 15 received Ad26.COV2.S at low or high dose, single or two shots; about 5 received placebo; per-sample allocation not given. The samples date from day 63 after the first vaccine or placebo injection. The assay was immunoSEQ multiplex PCR, and TCRdb's table has in-frame clones only and misses some. This table has around 380,000 clones, approximately 86% appearing once.

This receptor was taken from a person aged 18-60 years who received the Ad26.COV2.S COVID-19 vaccine or a placebo. The sample in question was peripheral blood, obtained in a trial of Ad26.COV2.S vaccine versus placebo. The chain recombines TRBV4-1 with TRBJ1-1, with D tentatively TRBD1 (5 bases). The CDR3 bases are TGCGCCAGCAGCAGGGGGAACACTGAAGCTTTCTTT. Translation: CASSRGNTEAFF.